These 3 T cell receptor beta chains came from one sample sequenced in a study of molecular identifiers for immune sequencing clone quantification. TCRdb re-called the PCR reads with MiXCR, one entry per CDR3 protein. The sample includes tens of thousands of distinct CDR3 sequences, about a third of them seen just once. The sequencing sample was made of naive CD8+ T cells from blood, with Jurkat cell RNA spiked in. Stated subset: FACS-sorted CD8+CD4-CCR7+CD45RA+ naive T cells. The receptors come from a human donor in good health. Some libraries in this study had Jurkat cell RNA spiked in.

This clonotype was observed at least ten times. V usage is TRBV7-6 and J usage is TRBJ2-6; D is unclear. The CDR3 is 16 amino acids. Germline V lookup: CDR1 SGHVS, CDR2 FNYEAQ. V was cut by 3 bases and J by 0 bases, with 9 bases left in between. The CDR3 DNA reads as TGTGCCAGCAGCTTCCTCGACCCCTCTGGGGCCAACGTCCTGACTTTC. Protein sequence: CASSFLDPSGANVLTF.

This chain joins TRBV5-1 and TRBJ2-3; D perhaps matches TRBD1 (6 bases). Trimming took 0 bases from V and 3 from J, leaving 20 bases between them. The CDR3 has 18 amino acids. In germline, CDR1 is SGHRS, CDR2 YFSETQ. The CDR3 region is CASSLVGSTGIGTDTQYF. CDR3 sequence (DNA): TGCGCCAGCAGCTTGGTAGGATCCACAGGGATCGGGACAGATACGCAGTATTTT.

This clonotype was detected ten times or more. The chain joins TRBV5-1 to TRBJ2-2; a weak D match, TRBD2 (6 bases). Germline V gives CDR1 SGHRS, CDR2 YFSETQ. Trimming stripped 6 bases from V and 0 bases from J, with 12 bases between. This CDR3 spans 15 amino acids. CDR3 nucleotide sequence: TGCGCCAGCATTCCTGCGGGAACGAACACCGGGGAGCTGTTTTTT. It is translated as CASIPAGTNTGELFF.